A selection of T cell receptor beta chains follows, all from one sample in a study of blood T cell repertoires in COVID-19. The repertoire was sequenced with immunoSEQ multiplex PCR; TCRdb's copy has only in-frame clones and lacks some. The data show around 26,000 clones, around 88% seen once. Source material: peripheral blood. These receptors were taken from a human donor in a cohort sampled during active COVID-19. CDR3s include the opening cysteine and the closing phenylalanine or tryptophan. D genes are given only for firm matches. Where a row states a size, it is once, few, many or the class of an expanded clone; other rows omit it.

j_gene: TRBJ2-5; v_gene: TRBV29-1; d_gene: NA; abundance: NA; CDR3nt: TGCAGCGTGCAGGGGACCCAAGAGACCCAGTACTTC; CDR3aa: CSVQGTQETQYF
j_gene: TRBJ2-7; v_gene: TRBV6-5; d_gene: NA; abundance: NA; CDR3nt: TGTGCCAGCAGTTACTCGCGCGACGGGACCTACGAGCAGTACTTC; CDR3aa: CASSYSRDGTYEQYF
j_gene: TRBJ1-1; v_gene: TRBV5-1; d_gene: TRBD1; abundance: NA; CDR3nt: TGCGCCAGCAGCGTCGGGACAGAGGGAGACGAAGCTTTCTTT; CDR3aa: CASSVGTEGDEAFF
j_gene: TRBJ1-5; v_gene: TRBV7-9; d_gene: NA; abundance: NA; CDR3nt: TGTGCCAGCAGCCCTGACGGGGGACTCGTGCGGGCTCAGCCCCAGCATTTT; CDR3aa: CASSPDGGLVRAQPQHF
j_gene: TRBJ2-5; v_gene: TRBV7-9; d_gene: TRBD2; abundance: NA; CDR3nt: TGTGCCAGCCGCCGGGGGGTGGAGACCCAGTACTTC; CDR3aa: CASRRGVETQYF
j_gene: TRBJ1-3; v_gene: TRBV11-2; d_gene: NA; abundance: NA; CDR3nt: TGTGCCAGCAGCCCTCGAACCTCGCCGCGGGCCCCGAGAAACACCATATATTTT; CDR3aa: CASSPRTSPRAPRNTIYF
j_gene: TRBJ1-1; v_gene: TRBV5-1; d_gene: NA; abundance: NA; CDR3nt: TGCGCCAGCAGCTTGGATGGGGGGAGAACTGAAGCTTTCTTT; CDR3aa: CASSLDGGRTEAFF
j_gene: TRBJ2-7; v_gene: TRBV18; d_gene: TRBD1; abundance: NA; CDR3nt: TGTGCCAGCTCACTACCGGGACAGACTGCCTACGAGCAGTACTTC; CDR3aa: CASSLPGQTAYEQYF
j_gene: TRBJ1-5; v_gene: TRBV9; d_gene: NA; abundance: NA; CDR3nt: TGTGCCAGCAGCTCGGGGGACGGGAGTCAGCCCCAGCATTTT; CDR3aa: CASSSGDGSQPQHF
j_gene: TRBJ1-4; v_gene: TRBV19; d_gene: NA; abundance: NA; CDR3nt: TGTGCCAGTAGAGACGAGGCGAGTGCAACTAATGAAAAACTGTTTTTT; CDR3aa: CASRDEASATNEKLFF
j_gene: TRBJ2-3; v_gene: TRBV5-4; d_gene: TRBD2; abundance: once; CDR3nt: TGTGCCAGCAGCACCGGACTAGCGGGTATAAGCACAGATACGCAGTATTTT; CDR3aa: CASSTGLAGISTDTQYF
j_gene: TRBJ1-3; v_gene: TRBV6-5; d_gene: NA; abundance: NA; CDR3nt: TGTGCCAGCAGACGGACTGATTCTGGAAACACCATATATTTT; CDR3aa: CASRRTDSGNTIYF
j_gene: TRBJ1-3; v_gene: TRBV5-1; d_gene: TRBD1; abundance: NA; CDR3nt: TGCGCCAGCAGCATAGGGACAGTCTCTGGAAACACCATATATTTT; CDR3aa: CASSIGTVSGNTIYF
j_gene: TRBJ2-3; v_gene: TRBV9; d_gene: TRBD1; abundance: NA; CDR3nt: TGTGCCAGCAGCGAATACGACAGGGTAGATACGCAGTATTTT; CDR3aa: CASSEYDRVDTQYF
j_gene: TRBJ2-1; v_gene: TRBV11-3; d_gene: NA; abundance: few; CDR3nt: TGTGCCAGCAGTCCCCTTGGGCAGGACAATGAGCAGTTCTTC; CDR3aa: CASSPLGQDNEQFF
j_gene: TRBJ2-3; v_gene: TRBV6-6; d_gene: NA; abundance: NA; CDR3nt: TGTGCCAGCAGTTACCAAGCGTCTGGCACAGATACGCAGTATTTT; CDR3aa: CASSYQASGTDTQYF
j_gene: TRBJ2-7; v_gene: TRBV12-3/TRBV12-4; d_gene: NA; abundance: few; CDR3nt: TGTGCCAGCAGTTTCAGCTACGAGCAGTACTTC; CDR3aa: CASSFSYEQYF
j_gene: TRBJ1-1; v_gene: TRBV21-1; d_gene: NA; abundance: NA; CDR3nt: TGTGCCAGCAGCAAAGTAGCGGGAACTGAAGCTTTCTTT; CDR3aa: CASSKVAGTEAFF
j_gene: TRBJ2-3; v_gene: TRBV5-1; d_gene: TRBD2; abundance: NA; CDR3nt: TGCGCCAGCAGCCCGGGGCGGGGGGGTGAAGATACGCAGTATTTT; CDR3aa: CASSPGRGGEDTQYF
j_gene: TRBJ2-7; v_gene: TRBV9; d_gene: NA; abundance: NA; CDR3nt: TGTGCCAGCAGCGTAGGACCTGTTCAGGACTACGAGCAGTACTTC; CDR3aa: CASSVGPVQDYEQYF
j_gene: TRBJ2-6; v_gene: TRBV7-8; d_gene: NA; abundance: NA; CDR3nt: TGTGCCAGCAGCCGAGGGCTCTCTGGGGCCAACGTCCTGACTTTC; CDR3aa: CASSRGLSGANVLTF
j_gene: TRBJ2-3; v_gene: TRBV5-1; d_gene: TRBD2; abundance: NA; CDR3nt: TGCGCCAGCAGCCAGGGACTAGCGGGGGGCCGGGATACGCAGTATTTT; CDR3aa: CASSQGLAGGRDTQYF
j_gene: TRBJ2-7; v_gene: TRBV5-1; d_gene: NA; abundance: few; CDR3nt: TGCGCCAGCAGCTTGGATAGTTTCGAGTTCGGGCAGTACTTC; CDR3aa: CASSLDSFEFGQYF
j_gene: TRBJ1-6; v_gene: TRBV5-1; d_gene: TRBD1; abundance: once; CDR3nt: TGCGCCAGCAGCTTGGGGACAGGACTGGCACCCCTCCACTTT; CDR3aa: CASSLGTGLAPLHF